These T cell receptor beta chains were read from a single sample in a study of T cell responses to AZD1222 COVID-19 vaccine. Assay: immunoSEQ multiplex PCR; the TCRdb copy retains only in-frame clones and omits some. Of over 120,000 clones listed, around 91% are singletons. The specimen comprised peripheral blood, sampled on day 0 of AZD1222 vaccination. These receptors all stem from an adult in good health. Both conserved end residues are part of each CDR3. The D gene is left open where the match is weak. Clone size is given for some rows only: seen once, a few or many times, or a class if the clone is expanded.

clone size: once; D gene: -; V gene: TRBV15; J gene: TRBJ1-5; CDR3 protein: CATSRALGVRQPQHF; CDR3 DNA: TGTGCCACCAGCAGGGCTCTGGGGGTCAGGCAGCCCCAGCATTTT
clone size: -; D gene: -; V gene: TRBV20-1; J gene: TRBJ2-7; CDR3 protein: CSASKGSRYEQYF; CDR3 DNA: TGCAGTGCTAGTAAGGGGAGCCGGTACGAGCAGTACTTC
clone size: -; D gene: -; V gene: TRBV7-8; J gene: TRBJ2-7; CDR3 protein: CASSLADSSYEQYF; CDR3 DNA: TGTGCCAGCAGCTTGGCCGACAGCTCCTACGAGCAGTACTTC
clone size: -; D gene: -; V gene: TRBV4-1; J gene: TRBJ1-2; CDR3 protein: CASSQDTDGVSGYGYTF; CDR3 DNA: TGCGCCAGCAGCCAAGATACGGACGGGGTTAGTGGCTATGGCTACACCTTC
clone size: -; D gene: TRBD1; V gene: TRBV18; J gene: TRBJ1-2; CDR3 protein: CASSSPGQGNYGYTF; CDR3 DNA: TGTGCCAGCTCATCACCGGGACAGGGGAACTATGGCTACACCTTC
clone size: -; D gene: TRBD2; V gene: TRBV5-1; J gene: TRBJ2-1; CDR3 protein: CASSRGLAGGGVQFF; CDR3 DNA: TGCGCCAGCAGCCGAGGACTAGCGGGAGGGGGTGTTCAGTTCTTC
clone size: -; D gene: -; V gene: TRBV7-2; J gene: TRBJ2-1; CDR3 protein: CASSLHGAEQFF; CDR3 DNA: TGTGCCAGCAGCTTACACGGGGCCGAGCAGTTCTTC
clone size: -; D gene: -; V gene: TRBV30; J gene: TRBJ1-2; CDR3 protein: CAWSTSGIYGYTF; CDR3 DNA: TGTGCCTGGAGTACGTCGGGAATCTATGGCTACACCTTC
clone size: once; D gene: TRBD2; V gene: TRBV7-2; J gene: TRBJ2-2; CDR3 protein: CASSPVGGRTGELFF; CDR3 DNA: TGTGCCAGCAGCCCGGTGGGAGGGAGGACCGGGGAGCTGTTTTTT
clone size: -; D gene: -; V gene: TRBV13; J gene: TRBJ1-1; CDR3 protein: CASSLIVNTEAFF; CDR3 DNA: TGTGCCAGCAGCTTAATCGTGAACACTGAAGCTTTCTTT
clone size: -; D gene: TRBD1; V gene: TRBV24-1; J gene: TRBJ2-3; CDR3 protein: CATGDRVADTQYF; CDR3 DNA: TGTGCCACCGGAGACAGGGTGGCAGATACGCAGTATTTT
clone size: once; D gene: -; V gene: TRBV15; J gene: TRBJ1-4; CDR3 protein: CATSSKARTVNEKLFF; CDR3 DNA: TGTGCCACCAGCAGTAAAGCCCGGACTGTCAATGAAAAACTGTTTTTT
clone size: -; D gene: -; V gene: TRBV30; J gene: TRBJ1-5; CDR3 protein: CAWGAGRNQPQHF; CDR3 DNA: TGTGCCTGGGGGGCAGGGCGCAATCAGCCCCAGCATTTT
clone size: -; D gene: -; V gene: TRBV28; J gene: TRBJ2-1; CDR3 protein: CASSFSPYNEQFF; CDR3 DNA: TGTGCCAGCAGTTTCTCACCTTACAATGAGCAGTTCTTC
clone size: once; D gene: -; V gene: TRBV12-3/TRBV12-4; J gene: TRBJ2-2; CDR3 protein: CASFSGELFF; CDR3 DNA: TGTGCCAGCTTTAGCGGGGAGCTGTTTTTT
clone size: -; D gene: -; V gene: TRBV7-2; J gene: TRBJ1-1; CDR3 protein: CASSPRTTLNTEAFF; CDR3 DNA: TGTGCCAGCAGCCCCCGGACTACCCTGAACACTGAAGCTTTCTTT
clone size: few; D gene: TRBD1; V gene: TRBV28; J gene: TRBJ2-7; CDR3 protein: CASKTQDRGYEQYF; CDR3 DNA: TGTGCCAGCAAAACCCAGGACAGGGGCTACGAGCAGTACTTC
clone size: -; D gene: -; V gene: TRBV28; J gene: TRBJ1-6; CDR3 protein: CASMGGSYNSPLHF; CDR3 DNA: TGTGCCAGCATGGGGGGCTCCTATAATTCACCCCTCCACTTT
clone size: -; D gene: TRBD1; V gene: TRBV27; J gene: TRBJ1-5; CDR3 protein: CASSFGQGGNQPQHF; CDR3 DNA: TGTGCCAGCAGTTTTGGACAGGGAGGCAATCAGCCCCAGCATTTT
clone size: -; D gene: -; V gene: TRBV3-1/TRBV3-2; J gene: TRBJ1-1; CDR3 protein: CASSQSGSLNTEAFF; CDR3 DNA: TGTGCCAGCAGCCAAAGTGGCAGTTTGAACACTGAAGCTTTCTTT
clone size: -; D gene: -; V gene: TRBV4-1; J gene: TRBJ1-1; CDR3 protein: CASSQDLKGNTEAFF; CDR3 DNA: TGCGCCAGCAGCCAAGATCTTAAGGGGAACACTGAAGCTTTCTTT
clone size: -; D gene: TRBD1; V gene: TRBV5-1; J gene: TRBJ2-2; CDR3 protein: CASSLRQGWDTGELFF; CDR3 DNA: TGCGCCAGCAGCTTAAGACAGGGCTGGGACACCGGGGAGCTGTTTTTT
clone size: -; D gene: -; V gene: TRBV5-1; J gene: TRBJ2-2; CDR3 protein: CASSLTGRANTGELFF; CDR3 DNA: TGCGCCAGCAGCTTGACGGGCAGAGCGAACACCGGGGAGCTGTTTTTT
clone size: -; D gene: -; V gene: TRBV4-1; J gene: TRBJ1-3; CDR3 protein: CASSQTGSGNTIYF; CDR3 DNA: TGCGCCAGCAGCCAAACGGGCTCTGGAAACACCATATATTTT
clone size: -; D gene: -; V gene: TRBV27; J gene: TRBJ2-3; CDR3 protein: CASSPQRISTDTQYF; CDR3 DNA: TGTGCCAGCAGCCCCCAGCGGATAAGCACAGATACGCAGTATTTT
clone size: -; D gene: -; V gene: TRBV12-3/TRBV12-4; J gene: TRBJ2-3; CDR3 protein: CASSLRNTDTQYF; CDR3 DNA: TGTGCCAGCAGTTTGCGAAACACAGATACGCAGTATTTT
clone size: few; D gene: TRBD1; V gene: TRBV27; J gene: TRBJ1-5; CDR3 protein: CASSFASQGDQPQHF; CDR3 DNA: TGTGCCAGCAGTTTTGCATCTCAGGGGGATCAGCCCCAGCATTTT
clone size: few; D gene: TRBD1; V gene: TRBV3-1/TRBV3-2; J gene: TRBJ1-2; CDR3 protein: CASSPPGTGRNGYTF; CDR3 DNA: TGTGCCAGCAGCCCACCCGGGACAGGGAGGAATGGCTACACCTTC
clone size: -; D gene: -; V gene: TRBV19; J gene: TRBJ1-1; CDR3 protein: CASSFQGTEAFF; CDR3 DNA: TGTGCCAGTAGTTTTCAGGGGACTGAAGCTTTCTTT
clone size: -; D gene: -; V gene: TRBV20-1; J gene: TRBJ2-1; CDR3 protein: CSAKDNGQFF; CDR3 DNA: TGCAGTGCTAAGGACAATGGACAGTTCTTC
clone size: few; D gene: TRBD1; V gene: TRBV6-1; J gene: TRBJ2-3; CDR3 protein: CASSEQGAWDTQYF; CDR3 DNA: TGTGCCAGCAGTGAACAGGGGGCTTGGGATACGCAGTATTTT
clone size: -; D gene: TRBD2; V gene: TRBV19; J gene: TRBJ2-1; CDR3 protein: CASSLGTSGNNEQFF; CDR3 DNA: TGTGCCAGTAGCCTCGGGACTAGCGGGAACAATGAGCAGTTCTTC
clone size: few; D gene: -; V gene: TRBV25-1; J gene: TRBJ1-1; CDR3 protein: CASSAPHTEAFF; CDR3 DNA: TGTGCCAGCAGTGCCCCCCACACTGAAGCTTTCTTT
clone size: -; D gene: TRBD2; V gene: TRBV4-1; J gene: TRBJ2-3; CDR3 protein: CASSQDNAGGPYTQYF; CDR3 DNA: TGCGCCAGCAGCCAAGATAACGCGGGAGGGCCATATACGCAGTATTTT
clone size: -; D gene: TRBD1; V gene: TRBV7-9; J gene: TRBJ2-1; CDR3 protein: CAIQTFGQGGNEQFF; CDR3 DNA: TGTGCCATCCAGACTTTCGGACAGGGCGGGAATGAGCAGTTCTTC
clone size: -; D gene: -; V gene: TRBV28; J gene: TRBJ1-5; CDR3 protein: CASRVVDQPQHF; CDR3 DNA: TGTGCCAGCAGGGTCGTTGATCAGCCCCAGCATTTT
clone size: -; D gene: -; V gene: TRBV24-1; J gene: TRBJ2-3; CDR3 protein: CATSLSGGGTDTQYF; CDR3 DNA: TGTGCCACCAGCCTTAGCGGTGGAGGGACAGATACGCAGTATTTT
clone size: -; D gene: -; V gene: TRBV5-6; J gene: TRBJ2-3; CDR3 protein: CASSLVASTDTQYF; CDR3 DNA: TGTGCCAGCAGCTTGGTGGCTAGCACAGATACGCAGTATTTT
clone size: once; D gene: -; V gene: TRBV30; J gene: TRBJ1-1; CDR3 protein: CAWRGGQGVTEAFF; CDR3 DNA: TGTGCCTGGAGGGGTGGGCAAGGGGTCACTGAAGCTTTCTTT
clone size: -; D gene: -; V gene: TRBV25-1; J gene: TRBJ1-4; CDR3 protein: CASSEVGRSEKLFF; CDR3 DNA: TGTGCCAGCAGTGAAGTTGGGCGGTCGGAAAAACTGTTTTTT
clone size: -; D gene: TRBD2; V gene: TRBV19; J gene: TRBJ2-5; CDR3 protein: CASSIGIAGVETQYF; CDR3 DNA: TGTGCCAGTAGTATAGGGATAGCGGGAGTCGAGACCCAGTACTTC
clone size: -; D gene: TRBD2; V gene: TRBV7-9; J gene: TRBJ2-2; CDR3 protein: CASSHGLAGGTGTGELFF; CDR3 DNA: TGTGCCAGCAGCCATGGACTAGCGGGAGGAACAGGCACCGGGGAGCTGTTTTTT
clone size: -; D gene: TRBD1; V gene: TRBV3-1/TRBV3-2; J gene: TRBJ1-4; CDR3 protein: CASGSGQFNEKLFF; CDR3 DNA: TGTGCCAGCGGATCGGGACAGTTTAATGAAAAACTGTTTTTT
clone size: -; D gene: -; V gene: TRBV9; J gene: TRBJ1-3; CDR3 protein: CASSAHGSAGNTIYF; CDR3 DNA: TGTGCCAGCAGCGCTCACGGCAGCGCTGGAAACACCATATATTTT
clone size: few; D gene: -; V gene: TRBV18; J gene: TRBJ1-1; CDR3 protein: CASSPSRQNTEAFF; CDR3 DNA: TGTGCCAGCTCACCAAGCCGGCAGAACACTGAAGCTTTCTTT
clone size: -; D gene: -; V gene: TRBV7-6; J gene: TRBJ2-5; CDR3 protein: CASSQGRELGLGETQYF; CDR3 DNA: TGTGCCAGCAGCCAGGGGCGGGAGCTAGGGTTAGGAGAGACCCAGTACTTC
clone size: -; D gene: -; V gene: TRBV19; J gene: TRBJ1-1; CDR3 protein: CASSFVWGTEAFF; CDR3 DNA: TGTGCCAGTAGTTTTGTATGGGGGACTGAAGCTTTCTTT